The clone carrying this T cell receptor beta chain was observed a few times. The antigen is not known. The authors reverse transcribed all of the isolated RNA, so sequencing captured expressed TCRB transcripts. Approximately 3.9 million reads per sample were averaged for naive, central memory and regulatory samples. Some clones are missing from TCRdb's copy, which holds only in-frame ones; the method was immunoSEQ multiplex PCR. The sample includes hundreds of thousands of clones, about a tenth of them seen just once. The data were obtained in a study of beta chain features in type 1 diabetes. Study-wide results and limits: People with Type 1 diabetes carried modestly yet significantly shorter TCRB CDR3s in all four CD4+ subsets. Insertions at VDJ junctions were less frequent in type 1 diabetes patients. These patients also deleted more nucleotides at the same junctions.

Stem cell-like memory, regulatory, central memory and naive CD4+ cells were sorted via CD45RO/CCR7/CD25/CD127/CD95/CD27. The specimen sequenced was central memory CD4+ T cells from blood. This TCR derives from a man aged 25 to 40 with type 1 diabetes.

CDR3 sequence: CASSLMAGHEKLFF. Here the CDR3 DNA reads TGTGCCAGCAGCTTGATGGCAGGGCACGAAAAACTGTTTTTT. The chain couples TRBV5-5 to TRBJ1-4, with D perhaps matching TRBD1 (5 bases). Germline V gives CDR1 SGHKS, CDR2 YYEKEE (reference sequence). The CDR3 extends over 14 amino acids. Trimming left V 1 base short and J 8 bases short, with 12 bases between. Full variable domain (remainder filled in from reference TRBV5-5 and TRBJ1-4): DAGVTQSPTHLIKTRGQQVTLRCSPISGHKSVSWYQQVLGQGPQFIFQYYEKEERGRGNFPDRFSARQFPNYSSELNVNALLLGDSALYLCASSLMAGHEKLFFGSGTQLSVL.